The present TCR beta chain was sequenced within a study of blood T cells in healthy people across ages. Findings and caveats of the study: The study found more naive CD4+ cells and higher diversity in long-lived than aged donors.

Regarding this clonotype: Its antigen is unknown.

Through a sample-barcoded 5' primer and a J-beta primer mix, a second PCR was run for roughly 7 to 11 cycles. Every single cDNA molecule received a tag from a template-switch adaptor with 12 random nucleotides. TCRdb independently ran MiXCR on the 5' RACE reads; one entry per CDR3 protein. The profile shows about 930,000 distinct CDR3 sequences, just under 30% of them singletons. Germline V gene data show CDR1 as SGHTA and CDR2 as FQGTGA. The CDR3 totals 15 residues. Trimming pared 1 base from V and 8 bases from J, leaving 15 bases between. The data were also submitted as part of a second study, on T cells of mothers and their children. That work states: Extracted RNA, in its entirety, went into cDNA synthesis at around 1.5 ug per 15 ul. Sequencing revealed no T cell clones that were persistent and microchimeric.

The receptor comes from a woman in her 40s in good health. Sequenced sample: blood. The chain recombines TRBV7-3 with TRBJ2-1; D unclear. The CDR3 here is CASSLKGLPSDEQFF. Written as DNA, the CDR3 is TGTGCCAGCAGCTTAAAGGGTCTACCGTCCGATGAGCAGTTCTTC.